This T cell receptor (beta chain) is from a study of blood T cell repertoires in COVID-19. The wider study: Donors in the United States, Italy and Spain gave samples during acute or convalescent COVID-19. From T cells, B-cell-depleted T cells, or PBMCs came the material, which was cDNA or gDNA.

Assay: immunoSEQ multiplex PCR; the TCRdb copy retains only in-frame clones and omits some. The sample carries 110,000 or so clones, around four fifths recorded once. The germline V gene has CDR1 SNHLY and CDR2 FYNNEI. This CDR3 region has 11 residues. Unmatched junction bases numbered 6, after V lost 5 bases and J lost 12 bases. In this sample, this clone turned up many times. This clonotype originated in an older woman with acute or convalescent COVID-19. The sequenced sample consisted of peripheral blood. This sequence joins TRBV2 and TRBJ1-1; 7 nucleotides align to TRBD1. CDR3 sequence reads: CASSYDRATFF. CDR3 DNA sequence: TGTGCCAGCAGTTACGACAGGGCAACTTTCTTT.